This paragraph reports one T cell receptor beta chain. Its target is not known. The data stem from a study of tumor-infiltrating lymphocytes in primary liver carcinoma. Study details: The patients presented with primary liver carcinoma, which was managed through surgical resection. Regarding the study as a whole: Tumor-adjacent and tumor-blood pairs shared less of their repertoires than tumor region pairs shared.

This CDR3 is built from 16 residues. Germline-derived CDR1 and CDR2 are LGHNA and YSLEER. Trimming stripped 0 bases from V and 6 bases from J, with 16 bases between. The researchers obtained blood RNA from unsorted whole blood and also extracted germline DNA. Production of TCR beta cDNA used roughly 480 ng total RNA together with a constant-region primer. Construction of TCR beta libraries relied on three successive nested multiplex PCR rounds employing slightly modified ARM-PCR. The first two PCR rounds used TRBV1-TRBV30 forward primers with a C-beta reverse primer, 10 cycles each. TCRdb itself ran the multiplex PCR reads through MiXCR, one entry per CDR3 protein. The sample consists of about 320,000 distinct CDR3 sequences, 65% of them appearing once.

The material sequenced was peripheral blood. This receptor was taken from a man aged 40-49 years with primary liver carcinoma and hepatitis B virus infection. This sequence joins TRBV4-3 and TRBJ2-3; possibly TRBD2 for D (5 bases). This chain's CDR3 is CASSQDDGIAGDTQYF. In DNA form, the CDR3 reads TGCGCCAGCAGCCAAGACGACGGGATTGCCGGGGATACGCAGTATTTT.